The next 31 T cell receptor beta chains were all read from a single sample in a study of T cell responses to AZD1222 COVID-19 vaccine. TCRdb's table, derived via immunoSEQ multiplex PCR, lists solely in-frame clones and lacks some. Of around 140,000 clones listed, 75% to 90% were seen once; the top ten hold 1.5% to 2%. The specimen was peripheral blood, collected on day 0 of AZD1222 vaccination. The receptors originated from an adult in good health.

This chain links TRBV2 with TRBJ1-6; D is uncertain. CDR1 and CDR2 from the germline V gene are SNHLY and FYNNEI. The CDR3 spans 14 residues. Between the trimmed V and J ends, which lost 4 bases and 8 bases, there was a span of 12 bases. CDR3: CASSVQTTYSPLHF. DNA of the CDR3: TGTGCCAGCAGTGTTCAGACAACATATTCACCCCTCCACTTT.

The chain employs TRBV7-2 and TRBJ2-1, with TRBD2 matching over 8 bases. This CDR3 region has 15 residues. V trimming: 6 bases; J trimming: 0 bases; junction bases outside the gene matches: 4. CDR1 is SGHTA and CDR2 is FQGNSA in the germline V gene. This CDR3 is CASSRLASSYNEQFF. The CDR3 nucleotides read TGTGCCAGCAGTCGACTAGCGAGCTCCTACAATGAGCAGTTCTTC.

This sequence joins TRBV6-5 and TRBJ1-2; D unresolved. The CDR3 covers 11 residues. CDR1 is MNHEY, CDR2 SVGAGI, per germline. V lost 6 bases and J 8 bases, leaving 10 bases between the germline ends. CDR3 DNA: TGTGCCAGCAGCCCCGGTCTAGGCTACACCTTC. Residues: CASSPGLGYTF.

The CDR3 DNA follows: TGTGCCAGCAGGACCCCCCGGGGGCGGGACGAGCAGTACTTC. It encodes CASRTPRGRDEQYF. The rearrangement links TRBV2 to TRBJ2-7; the D call may be TRBD1 or TRBD2 (6 bases each). Trimming took off 6 bases at V and 5 bases at J, with 17 bases between the two ends. There are 14 residues in the CDR3. Germline-derived CDR1 and CDR2 are SNHLY and FYNNEI.

This clone has a single count. V and J are TRBV12-3 or TRBV12-4 and TRBJ1-6; D is unclear. Trimming shortened V by 8 bases and J by 7 bases, and 12 bases separated the two germline ends. This CDR3 has 13 amino acids. The CDR3 spells CASGRAVNSPLHF. CDR3 nucleotides: TGTGCCAGCGGTAGGGCAGTCAATTCACCCCTCCACTTT.

This clone was observed a handful of times. This chain joins TRBV12-1 and TRBJ2-1; no check of the table's D call, TRBD2, against the DNA was made. TRBV12-1 is shown as a pseudogene. This CDR3 comprises 16 residues. CDR3 protein: CASSQTKGDERDEQFF. CDR3 in DNA: TGTGCCAGCAGCCAAACTAAAGGTGATGAGCGGGATGAGCAGTTCTTC.

J is TRBJ2-5 and V is TRBV3-1 (or the pseudogene TRBV3-2); D gene unclear. CDR1 and CDR2 from the germline V gene are LGHDT and YNNKEL (reference sequence). This CDR3 spans 14 amino acids. The V gene lost 2 bases and the J gene lost 2 bases, with 9 bases spanning the gap. The DNA of the CDR3 is TGTGCCAGCAGCCAAAAACTTCCGCAAGAGACCCAGTACTTC. It encodes CASSQKLPQETQYF.

This clone was seen just once. This chain connects TRBV11-3 to TRBJ2-2; D unresolved. The CDR3 totals 13 residues. Germline CDR1 reads SGHNT; CDR2 reads YENEEA. Trimming removed 4 bases from V and 4 bases from J, with 7 bases in between. CDR3 amino acids: CASSSHSTGELFF. The CDR3 DNA sequence: TGTGCCAGCAGCTCCCACAGCACCGGGGAGCTGTTTTTT. The entire variable domain, with the rest obtained from reference TRBV11-3 and TRBJ2-2, is as follows: EAGVVQSPRYKIIEKKQPVAFWCNPISGHNTLYWYLQNLGQGPELLIRYENEEAVDDSQLPKDRFSAERLKGVDSTLKIQPAELGDSAVYLCASSSHSTGELFFGEGSRLTVL.

This sequence joins TRBV30 and TRBJ2-2; 9 positions match TRBD1. The germline V gene encodes CDR1 GTSNPN and CDR2 SVGIG (reference sequence). CDR3 length: 14 residues. V was pared by 2 bases and J by 5 bases, with 3 bases of the junction left unmatched. The CDR3 DNA reads TGTGCCTGGAGTATGGGACAGGGTACCGGGGAGCTGTTTTTT. Protein product: CAWSMGQGTGELFF.

This clone was recorded only once. The chain uses TRBV7-9 and TRBJ2-7; TRBD1 aligns across 8 bases. The CDR3 consists of 15 residues. Germline V gives CDR1 SEHNR, CDR2 FQNEAQ (reference sequence). The V gene end was trimmed by 5 bases and the J gene end by 0 bases; junction bases not matched to a gene: 6. CDR3 loop: CASSTGGYYSYEQYF. The CDR3 nucleotides read TGTGCCAGCAGCACAGGGGGGTACTACTCCTACGAGCAGTACTTC.

The rearrangement links TRBV28 to TRBJ2-7; TRBD1 is a possible D gene (5 bases). V was clipped by 1 base and J by 7 bases, with 11 bases between them. Looked up from germline, CDR1 is MDHEN and CDR2 is SYDVKM. This CDR3 region has 13 residues. In nucleotides, the CDR3 is TGTGCCAGCAGTTTATTAGGGGCTCGAGAGCAGTACTTC. Translating gives CASSLLGAREQYF. Supplemented by reference TRBV28 and TRBJ2-7, the full variable domain reads DVKVTQSSRYLVKRTGEKVFLECVQDMDHENMFWYRQDPGLGLRLIYFSYDVKMKEKGDIPEGYSVSREKKERFSLILESASTNQTSMYLCASSLLGAREQYFGPGTRLTVT.

The chain carries TRBV2 and TRBJ1-6; 8 nucleotides match TRBD1. The CDR3 has 15 amino acids. The V segment lost 2 bases and the J segment 7 bases; nucleotides outside the gene matches: 4. Germline V gene sequence: CDR1 SNHLY, CDR2 FYNNEI. CDR3 nucleotides: TGTGCCAGCAGTGAAAACAGGGGGGACAATTCACCCCTCCACTTT. Protein sequence: CASSENRGDNSPLHF. Filled out from reference TRBV2 and TRBJ1-6, the complete variable domain reads EPEVTQTPSHQVTQMGQEVILRCVPISNHLYFYWYRQILGQKVEFLVSFYNNEISEKSEIFDDQFSVERPDGSNFTLKIRSTKLEDSAMYFCASSENRGDNSPLHFGNGTRLTVT.

This rearrangement joins TRBV6-5 to TRBJ2-3; the D gene is possibly TRBD1 (6 bases). The CDR3 is made up of 15 amino acids. CDR1 is MNHEY and CDR2 is SVGAGI in the germline V gene. The germline V and J ends were trimmed by 6 bases and 2 bases, with 15 bases remaining between them. CDR3 DNA sequence: TGTGCCAGCAGCACGGGACAACTTCACACAGATACGCAGTATTTT. Its translation is CASSTGQLHTDTQYF.

The rearrangement links TRBV6-5 to TRBJ1-3, with D hard to call. The CDR3 is 16 residues long. CDR1 and CDR2 from the germline V gene are MNHEY and SVGAGI. Trimming removed 0 bases from V and 8 bases from J, with 17 bases in between. The CDR3 reads CASSYSAGIREDTIYF. The CDR3 DNA is TGTGCCAGCAGTTACTCGGCAGGTATTAGGGAGGACACCATATATTTT.

The chain is built from TRBV29-1 and TRBJ1-2, with 9 positions matching TRBD1. With 6 bases clipped from V and 8 bases from J, the junction kept 7 bases outside the gene matches. Germline V CDR1 and CDR2: SQVTM, ANQGSEA. CDR3 length: 12 residues. This CDR3 is CSVGTGFPGYTF. The CDR3 DNA is TGCAGCGTAGGGACAGGGTTTCCAGGCTACACCTTC. The whole variable domain, filled in from reference TRBV29-1 and TRBJ1-2, reads SAVISQKPSRDICQRGTSLTIQCQVDSQVTMMFWYRQQPGQSLTLIATANQGSEATYESGFVIDKFPISRPNLTFSTLTVSNMSPEDSSIYLCSVGTGFPGYTFGSGTRLTVV.

V gene TRBV9 combines with J gene TRBJ1-2; the D is unclear. Germline CDR1 SGDLS, CDR2 YYNGEE. Between the trimmed V and J ends, which lost 3 bases and 4 bases, there was a span of 16 bases. This CDR3 is 15 amino acids long. CDR3 DNA sequence: TGTGCCAGCAGCGAAACGGGTCGGGGATTCTATGGCTACACCTTC. Translating gives CASSETGRGFYGYTF.

The rearrangement uses TRBV19 and TRBJ1-6, with a tentative D call TRBD1 (5 bases). CDR3 size: 13 residues. Germline CDR1 LNHDA, CDR2 SQIVND (reference sequence). The germline V and J ends were trimmed by 11 bases and 9 bases, with 17 bases remaining between them. The CDR3, as DNA: TGTGCCGCGGGGCAGGGAAGAACTTCACCCCTCCACTTT. It translates to CAAGQGRTSPLHF.

The rearrangement joins TRBV18 to TRBJ1-3, with D unresolved. V lost 6 bases, J lost 3 bases, and 18 bases lay in between. Per the germline V gene, CDR1 is KGHSH and CDR2 is LQKENI. The CDR3 has 16 residues. The CDR3 region is CASSKTFESDGNTIYF. CDR3 bases: TGTGCCAGCTCGAAGACATTTGAGTCGGATGGAAACACCATATATTTT.

V usage is TRBV5-1 and J usage is TRBJ2-3, with 16 nucleotides matching TRBD2. The CDR3 is made up of 18 amino acids. The V and J ends lost 4 bases and 1 base, in that order; junction bases with no gene match: 6. CDR1 and CDR2 (germline): SGHRS, YFSETQ. Here the CDR3 reads CASSPGLAGGPGTDTQYF. The CDR3 nucleotides are TGCGCCAGCAGCCCGGGACTAGCGGGAGGGCCAGGCACAGATACGCAGTATTTT. Complete variable domain (other parts from reference TRBV5-1 and TRBJ2-3): KAGVTQTPRYLIKTRGQQVTLSCSPISGHRSVSWYQQTPGQGLQFLFEYFSETQRNKGNFPGRFSGRQFSNSRSEMNVSTLELGDSALYLCASSPGLAGGPGTDTQYFGPGTRLTVL.

The CDR3 loop reads CATQGQGHEKLFF. CDR3 DNA sequence: TGTGCCACCCAGGGACAGGGGCACGAAAAACTGTTTTTT. This chain connects TRBV10-3 to TRBJ1-4, with 10 bases that match TRBD1. Germline lookup yields CDR1 ENHRY and CDR2 SYGVKD. After removal of 10 bases from V and 8 bases from J, the junction contained 7 bases not matched to a gene. The CDR3 consists of 13 residues.

The CDR3 coding sequence is TGCGCCAGCAGTTCCGGATCAACTAATGAAAAACTGTTTTTT. Amino acids: CASSSGSTNEKLFF. The chain recombines TRBV5-1 with TRBJ1-4; no firm D call. Per the germline V gene, CDR1 is SGHRS and CDR2 is YFSETQ. This CDR3 comprises 14 residues. Trimming pared 5 bases from V and 0 bases from J, leaving 8 bases between. The entire variable domain, with the rest obtained from reference TRBV5-1 and TRBJ1-4, is as follows: KAGVTQTPRYLIKTRGQQVTLSCSPISGHRSVSWYQQTPGQGLQFLFEYFSETQRNKGNFPGRFSGRQFSNSRSEMNVSTLELGDSALYLCASSSGSTNEKLFFGSGTQLSVL.

The chain carries TRBV14 and TRBJ2-2, with TRBD1 matching 7 bases. This CDR3 is built from 13 residues. Germline V gene lookup returns CDR1 SGHDN and CDR2 FVKESK. The V segment lost 4 bases and the J segment 6 bases; nucleotides outside the gene matches: 2. The CDR3 sequence: CASSRDRAGELFF. In DNA, the CDR3 is TGTGCCAGCAGCCGCGACAGGGCCGGGGAGCTGTTTTTT.

This clone appeared once. The chain joins TRBV5-1 to TRBJ2-1, with 8 bases lining up with TRBD1. CDR3 length: 14 amino acids. With 0 bases clipped from V and 5 bases from J, the junction kept 1 base outside the gene matches. Germline values: CDR1 SGHRS, CDR2 YFSETQ. This chain's CDR3 is CASSLGTGNNEQFF. Written as DNA, the CDR3 is TGCGCCAGCAGCTTGGGGACAGGGAACAATGAGCAGTTCTTC.

In nucleotides, the CDR3 is TGTGCCAGCAGCCAAGCCTCCCAGGGGATCCACGAGCAGTTCTTC. It is translated as CASSQASQGIHEQFF. The chain couples TRBV14 to TRBJ2-1, with D maybe TRBD1 (6 bases). Trimming removed 1 base at V and 10 bases at J, with 17 bases between. CDR1 is SGHDN, CDR2 FVKESK, per germline. This CDR3 spans 15 amino acids.

The V and J genes are TRBV4-1 and TRBJ1-2; D remains ambiguous. CDR1 is MGHRA, CDR2 YSYEKL, per germline. Trimming removed 0 bases at V and 8 bases at J, with 13 bases between. CDR3 length: 14 amino acids. CDR3 DNA sequence: TGCGCCAGCAGCCAAGAACCGGGCCCAGCGGGCTACACCTTC. Protein product: CASSQEPGPAGYTF.

The chain is built from TRBV27 and TRBJ2-3; weak D call: TRBD2 (6 bases). The length of the CDR3 is 19 residues. The germline V gene has CDR1 MNHEY and CDR2 SMNVEV (reference sequence). Trimming removed 5 bases from V and 3 bases from J, with 27 bases in between. CDR3 DNA sequence: TGTGCCAGCAGTAGCCTTAGATCGGGGGAGCGGAGGATGACAGATACGCAGTATTTT. The encoded protein is CASSSLRSGERRMTDTQYF.

This sequence joins TRBV3-1 (or the pseudogene TRBV3-2) and TRBJ2-2, with D possibly TRBD2 on 6 matching bases. V was cut by 1 base and J by 6 bases, with 15 bases left in between. The CDR3 is made up of 16 amino acids. Looked up from germline, CDR1 is LGHDT and CDR2 is YNNKEL (reference sequence). This CDR3 reads CASSQGRGLPAGELFF. The DNA of the CDR3 is TGTGCCAGCAGCCAAGGAAGGGGACTCCCGGCCGGGGAGCTGTTTTTT.

The rearrangement links TRBV18 to TRBJ1-1; 7 positions match TRBD1. Germline-derived CDR1 and CDR2 are KGHSH and LQKENI. V lost 8 bases, J lost 5 bases, and 14 bases stayed unmatched. The CDR3 runs 15 residues. The CDR3 spells CASVTDAGGLTEAFF. CDR3 coding DNA: TGTGCCAGCGTCACAGACGCAGGGGGGCTAACTGAAGCTTTCTTT.

CDR3 in DNA: TGTGCCAGCAGCACGACGACGGGAGGCTACACCTTC. Its protein is CASSTTTGGYTF. The rearrangement joins TRBV11-2 to TRBJ1-2; D remains unclear. This CDR3 spans 12 amino acids. V lost 5 bases, J lost 8 bases, and 12 bases lay in between. Germline CDR1 is SGHAT and CDR2 is FQNNGV.

The chain couples TRBV19 to TRBJ2-1; TRBD2 matches at 9 bases. The germline CDR1 and CDR2 sequences are LNHDA and SQIVND (reference sequence). The CDR3 has 18 amino acids. The trim removed 1 base at V and 1 base at J, leaving 8 bases unmatched. CDR3 coding DNA: TGTGCCAGTAGTATAGGTAGCGGGGGACGTCCTTCCTACAATGAGCAGTTCTTC. It specifies CASSIGSGGRPSYNEQFF.

The chain joins TRBV19 to TRBJ1-4; a possible D gene is TRBD1 (5 bases). Trimming took 7 bases from V and 8 from J, leaving 17 bases between them. Per germline, CDR1 LNHDA and CDR2 SQIVND (reference sequence). There are 14 residues in the CDR3. The CDR3 region is CASTIRGPDEKLFF. The CDR3 DNA is TGTGCCAGTACCATAAGGGGACCGGACGAAAAACTGTTTTTT.